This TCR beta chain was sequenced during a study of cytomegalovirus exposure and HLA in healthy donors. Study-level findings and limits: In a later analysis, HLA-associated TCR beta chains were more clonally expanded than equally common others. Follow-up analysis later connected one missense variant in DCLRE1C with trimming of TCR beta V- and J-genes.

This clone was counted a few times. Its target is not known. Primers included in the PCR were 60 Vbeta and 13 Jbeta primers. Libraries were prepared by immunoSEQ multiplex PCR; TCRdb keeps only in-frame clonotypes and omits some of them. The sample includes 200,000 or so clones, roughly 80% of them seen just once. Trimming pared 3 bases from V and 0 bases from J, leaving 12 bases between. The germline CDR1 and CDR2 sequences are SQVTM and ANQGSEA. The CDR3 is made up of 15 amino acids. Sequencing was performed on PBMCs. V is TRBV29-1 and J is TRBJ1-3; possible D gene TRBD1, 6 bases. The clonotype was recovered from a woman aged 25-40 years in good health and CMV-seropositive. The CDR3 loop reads CSVDFGGYSGNTIYF. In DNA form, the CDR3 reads TGCAGCGTTGATTTTGGGGGCTACTCTGGAAACACCATATATTTT.